This TCR beta chain is from a study of a mutant IDH1 vaccine in newly diagnosed glioma. For the study at large: Among treated patients, about 62% were male and roughly 38% female, and mean age was roughly 40 years. Every participant had undergone radiotherapy, temozolomide, or both before, and most underwent both. Scheduled at week 35, visit V12 preceded visit V13, held at week 47. Study-wide findings and caveats: Altogether, around 93% of patients exhibited vaccine-induced immune responses.

The data were produced by immunoSEQ multiplex PCR, yet TCRdb's version contains in-frame clones alone and is incomplete. The sample consists of approximately 58,000 clones, around 83% of them appearing once. Trimming removed 3 bases at V and 3 bases at J, with 15 bases between. Per germline, CDR1 SGDLS and CDR2 YYNGEE. The CDR3 has 15 amino acids. A remark on this clone: Its antigen is as yet unknown.

Time point in this sample: week 47, end of study. A single vaccine dose contained 300 ug of mutant IDH1 20-mer peptide, and topical imiquimod was used with it. V gene TRBV9 combines with J gene TRBJ1-2, with a weak D call TRBD1 (5 bases). This TCR came from a man aged 25-45 years with glioma. The source material was PBMCs, sampled from a glioma patient whose treatment included an IDH1 peptide vaccine. CDR3 bases: TGTGCCAGCAGCGCAGAGGCCCGGGGGGACTATGGCTACACCTTC. Translation: CASSAEARGDYGYTF. Drawing the rest from reference TRBV9 and TRBJ1-2, the complete variable domain is DSGVTQTPKHLITATGQRVTLRCSPRSGDLSVYWYQQSLDQGLQFLIQYYNGEERAKGNILERFSAQQFPDLHSELNLSSLELGDSALYFCASSAEARGDYGYTFGSGTRLTVV.